In its sample, the clone carrying this T cell receptor beta chain was seen many times. Its antigen is undetermined. This specimen comes from a study of T cell repertoires in cytomegalovirus infection. Study summary: Indications came from public TCR beta signatures; they pointed to CMV infection and to a matching HLA type.

One entry per CDR3 protein, called by TCRdb with MiXCR from the reads. The sample has 650,000 to 900,000 distinct CDR3 sequences; 30% to 35% are singletons. The receptor was derived from a human donor in good health (CMV status not recorded). Some clones in this sample may be carry-over from other donors' samples. The specimen was cultured CD8+ T cells from PBMCs, collected from culture after CMV antigen stimulation.

CDR3 sequence (DNA): TGCAGTGCTAAGGACAGGGAATCGGGGGAGCTGTTTTTT. This gives the protein CSAKDRESGELFF. This chain connects TRBV20-1 to TRBJ2-2; 8 bases match TRBD1. The CDR3 loop spans 13 amino acids. After removal of 4 bases from V and 8 bases from J, the junction contained 6 bases not matched to a gene. The V gene's germline CDR1 is DFQATT and CDR2 SNEGSKA (reference sequence).